This TCR beta chain was profiled in a study of regulatory T cells in long-lasting Graves disease. Study-wide findings and caveats: Favored usage of TRBV28, TRBJ1-2 and TRBJ2-5 was recorded in persistent disease. The analysis examined peripheral blood only and excluded thyroid tissue.

This sample's time point: newly diagnosed GD, antithyroid drugs for less than 3 months. Making the TCR library involved RNA that had been extracted from PBMCs. HTBI primers from iRepertoire and Arm-PCR of CDR3 regions yielded the TCR beta libraries. TCRdb called the multiplex PCR reads again in MiXCR, with one record for every CDR3 protein. The table records some 560,000 distinct CDR3 sequences, about 16% of them present only once. In regard to this clonotype: Antigen specificity is unknown.

V lost 6 bases and J lost 1; bases outside the gene matches: 5. This CDR3 is built from 14 residues. Germline CDR1 MNHNS, CDR2 SASEGT. The same sample was also used in a study of T cells in Graves' hyperthyroidism and ophthalmopathy.

This TCR was recovered from a woman aged 35-65 years with Graves disease. The V call is TRBV6-1, the J call TRBJ2-5, with 7 bases identical to TRBD1. The sequenced sample was peripheral blood mononuclear cells (PBMCs), obtained at new diagnosis, from a patient treated with antithyroid drugs. CDR3 bases: TGTGCCAGCAGATCCGGGACAGCCCAAGAGACCCAGTACTTC. It specifies CASRSGTAQETQYF.